Below, one T cell receptor (beta chain) is given with its context. Its matching antigen is unknown. The CDR3 has 14 residues. Looked up from germline, CDR1 is SEHNR and CDR2 is FQNEAQ (reference sequence). Trimming left V 1 base short and J 1 base short, with 8 bases between. Primers for the PCR totalled 60 Vbeta and 13 Jbeta. Repertoires were generated with immunoSEQ multiplex PCR, while TCRdb's copy carries only in-frame clones and drops some. This sample has around 160,000 clones, with 60% to 85% found just once. This sample was included in a study of cytomegalovirus exposure and HLA in healthy donors. In nominal health when sampled, donors likely had unrecorded immune exposures nonetheless. General study points: Only CMV serostatus was available as immune exposure information.

The chain has TRBV7-9 and TRBJ2-7; maybe TRBD1 (6 bases). The sequencing sample was made of PBMCs. The source of this sequence is a man aged 35 to 55 in good health and CMV-seropositive. CDR3 residues: CASSLEGVSYEQYF. The CDR3 DNA reads as TGTGCCAGCAGCTTAGAGGGGGTATCCTACGAGCAGTACTTC.